The clone carrying this TCR beta chain showed up just a few times. What it recognizes is unknown. These data belong to a study of cytomegalovirus exposure and HLA in healthy donors. Regarding the study as a whole: Sequences of the TCR beta chain were said to predict the HLA-A and HLA-B alleles of most subjects accurately.

Germline CDR1 is MDHEN and CDR2 is SYDVKM. Trimming took off 7 bases at V and 3 bases at J, with 15 bases between the two ends. This CDR3 has 14 amino acids. Primers for the PCR totalled 60 Vbeta and 13 Jbeta. Profiled with immunoSEQ multiplex PCR; TCRdb holds only in-frame clones, not every one. The sample records under 200,000 clones, roughly 13% being singletons. The V call is TRBV28, the J call TRBJ1-1, with a weak D call TRBD1 (6 bases). The sample consisted of PBMCs. This receptor was obtained from a man between 50 and 59 years old in good health and CMV-seropositive. The CDR3 nucleotides are TGTGCCAGCATTCCCGGACAGCCTTACACTGAAGCTTTCTTT. This sequence encodes CASIPGQPYTEAFF.